Given below is one T cell receptor beta chain in context. The antigen it binds to is not known. Base-call qualities are not available, and no considerably larger clone is one nucleotide away. Collaborating institutions collected whole blood in K2EDTA tubes following their own protocols. For TCRbeta analysis, collaborators shipped samples in one of three forms: frozen whole blood, isolated PBMCs, or DNA extracted from either of those sample types. The CDR3 runs 15 amino acids, cysteine and phenylalanine included. Only the CDR3 portion is preserved as DNA: 45 bases, with reading frame beginning at the first base. Relative to germline, V is 5 bases shorter and J is 4 bases shorter, with 14 bases between their ends. Via the germline V gene, CDR1 is MNHEY and CDR2 SVGAGI. This specimen comes from a study of blood T cell repertoires in COVID-19 (dated by TCRdb to the early 2020s). Study-level background: Samples covering the acute and convalescent phases of COVID-19 were provided by collaborators in the United States, Italy and Spain. The material from the prospective study consisted of cDNA or gDNA derived from T cells, B-cell-depleted T cells, or PBMCs. Deeply sampled blood TCRbeta repertoires from subjects exposed to, actively infected with, or recovered from COVID-19 were included in the dataset. A freely available public database, intended as a resource for researchers studying the immune response to SARS-CoV-2, is where the repertoires were released. The samples were drawn from two sources: the first 160 participants of the ongoing ImmuneRACE study, and 950 to 1,500 subjects contributed by 6 global collaborators. A de-identified subject ID, COVID-19 status, age in years and sex were almost always included in the sample metadata. HLA class I and class II types, where available, came from metadata supplied by the sample provider rather than from assay-based typing. The investigation overall reported the following: Clinical and demographic metadata were provided uncurated, with the amount varying by source and participant.

The immunoSEQ Assay, a bias-controlled multiplex PCR, was used to amplify TCRbeta CDR3 regions from genomic DNA. For the original study's pipeline: The number of nucleated cells in each sample was estimated from the amplification of reference gene primers within the assay. To quantify the absolute abundance of each unique TCRbeta CDR3 rearrangement, sequence reads were collapsed and filtered. For each sample, productive Simpson clonality was calculated by taking the square root of Simpson's diversity index across productive rearrangements. TCRdb took over this immuneACCESS table, retaining in-frame rearrangements with V and J assigned. Such tables are incomplete; in checked studies, under half of the missing clones stem from an unresolved V gene, and the remainder is unexplained. V and J calls plus clone size are reproduced from that table; the DNA served to infer D and trimming. Here the sample has around 150,000 clones; 84% occur a single time. Jointly, the top ten make up around 2.2% of the sample.

What was sequenced was peripheral blood. This clonotype was obtained from a man aged 65 to 79 with acute or convalescent COVID-19. The chain uses TRBV6-5 and TRBJ2-2, with a weak D call of TRBD1 (6 bases match). Read as DNA, the sequence is TGTGCCAGCAGTCCCTACGGGACAAGCACCGGGGAGCTGTTTTTT. This is translated as CASSPYGTSTGELFF.